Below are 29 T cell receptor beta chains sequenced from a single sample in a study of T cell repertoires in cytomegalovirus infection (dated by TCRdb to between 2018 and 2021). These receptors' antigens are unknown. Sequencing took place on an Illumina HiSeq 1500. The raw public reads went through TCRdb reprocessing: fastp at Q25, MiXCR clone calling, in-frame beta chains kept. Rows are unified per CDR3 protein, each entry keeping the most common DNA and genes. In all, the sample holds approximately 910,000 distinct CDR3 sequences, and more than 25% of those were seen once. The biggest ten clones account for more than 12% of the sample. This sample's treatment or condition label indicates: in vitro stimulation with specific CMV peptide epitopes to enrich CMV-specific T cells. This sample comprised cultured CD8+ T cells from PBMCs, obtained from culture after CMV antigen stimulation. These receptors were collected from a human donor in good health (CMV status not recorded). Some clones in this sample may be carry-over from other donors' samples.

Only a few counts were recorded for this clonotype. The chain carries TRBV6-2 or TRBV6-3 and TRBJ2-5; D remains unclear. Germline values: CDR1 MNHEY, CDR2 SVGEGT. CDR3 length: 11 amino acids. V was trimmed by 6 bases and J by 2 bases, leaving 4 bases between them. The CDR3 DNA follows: TGTGCCAGCAGGGCTCAAGAGACCCAGTACTTC. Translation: CASRAQETQYF.

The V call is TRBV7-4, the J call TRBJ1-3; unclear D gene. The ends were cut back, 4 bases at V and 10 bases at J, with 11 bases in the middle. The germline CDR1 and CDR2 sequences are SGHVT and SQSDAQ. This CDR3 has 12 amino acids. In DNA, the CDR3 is TGTGCCAGCAGCTCAGGACCGCTGACCATATATTTT. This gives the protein CASSSGPLTIYF.

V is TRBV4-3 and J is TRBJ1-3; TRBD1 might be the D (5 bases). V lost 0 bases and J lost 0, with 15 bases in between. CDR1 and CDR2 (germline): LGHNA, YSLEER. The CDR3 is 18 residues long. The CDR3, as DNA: TGCGCCAGCAGCCAAGATCGGTGGATCGGGGGCTCTGGAAACACCATATATTTT. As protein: CASSQDRWIGGSGNTIYF.

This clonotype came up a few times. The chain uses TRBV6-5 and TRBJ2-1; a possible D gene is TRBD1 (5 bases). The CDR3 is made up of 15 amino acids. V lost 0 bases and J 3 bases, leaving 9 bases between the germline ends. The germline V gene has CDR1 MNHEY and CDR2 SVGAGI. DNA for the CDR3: TGTGCCAGCAGTTACTCAGGGGCCCTCTACAATGAGCAGTTCTTC. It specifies CASSYSGALYNEQFF.

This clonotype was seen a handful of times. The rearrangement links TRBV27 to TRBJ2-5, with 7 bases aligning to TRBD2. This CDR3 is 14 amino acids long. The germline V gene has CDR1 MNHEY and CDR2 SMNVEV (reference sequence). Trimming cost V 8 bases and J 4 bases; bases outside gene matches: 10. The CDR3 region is CASSPETSRETQYF. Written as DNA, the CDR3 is TGTGCCAGCTCCCCAGAGACTAGCCGAGAGACCCAGTACTTC.

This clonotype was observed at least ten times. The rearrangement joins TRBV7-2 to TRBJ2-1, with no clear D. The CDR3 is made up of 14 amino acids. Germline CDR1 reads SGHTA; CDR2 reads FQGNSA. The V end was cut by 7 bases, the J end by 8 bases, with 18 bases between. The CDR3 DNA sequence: TGTGCCAGCACCCCCGACCCCCTCTGGGATGAGCAGTTCTTC. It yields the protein CASTPDPLWDEQFF.

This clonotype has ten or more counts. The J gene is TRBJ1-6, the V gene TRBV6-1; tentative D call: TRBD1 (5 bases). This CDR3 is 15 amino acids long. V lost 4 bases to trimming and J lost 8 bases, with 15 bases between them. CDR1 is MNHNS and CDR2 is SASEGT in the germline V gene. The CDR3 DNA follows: TGTGCCAGCAGTGCCAAGACAGTGGGTGATTCACCCCTCCACTTT. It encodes CASSAKTVGDSPLHF.

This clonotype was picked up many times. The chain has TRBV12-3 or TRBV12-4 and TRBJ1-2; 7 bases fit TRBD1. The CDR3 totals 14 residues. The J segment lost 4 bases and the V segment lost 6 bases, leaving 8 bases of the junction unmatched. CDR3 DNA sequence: TGTGCCAGCAGCCAGACAGGGATCGGCTATGGCTACACCTTC. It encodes CASSQTGIGYGYTF.

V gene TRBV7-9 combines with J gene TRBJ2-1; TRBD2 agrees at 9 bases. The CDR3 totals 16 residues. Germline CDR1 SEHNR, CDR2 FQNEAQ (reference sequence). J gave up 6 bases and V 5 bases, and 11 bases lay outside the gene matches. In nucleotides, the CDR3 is TGTGCCAGCAGCGCCCTATGGGGCGGGGGGGCCAATGAGCAGTTCTTC. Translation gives CASSALWGGGANEQFF.

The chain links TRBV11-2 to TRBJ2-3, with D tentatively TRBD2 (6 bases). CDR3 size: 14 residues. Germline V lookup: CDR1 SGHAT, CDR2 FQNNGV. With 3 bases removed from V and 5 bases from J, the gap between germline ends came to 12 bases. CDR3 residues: CASSFSGDGDTQYF. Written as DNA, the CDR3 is TGTGCCAGCAGCTTTAGCGGTGACGGAGATACGCAGTATTTT.

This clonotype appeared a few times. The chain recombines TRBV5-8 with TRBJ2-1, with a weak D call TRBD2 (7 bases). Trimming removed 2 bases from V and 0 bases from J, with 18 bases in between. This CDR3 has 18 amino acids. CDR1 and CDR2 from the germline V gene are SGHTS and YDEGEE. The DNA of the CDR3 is TGTGCCAGCAGCTTACGGTCGGGGGGACACCCCTCCTACAATGAGCAGTTCTTC. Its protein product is CASSLRSGGHPSYNEQFF.

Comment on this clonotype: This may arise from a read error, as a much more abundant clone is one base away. CDR3 nucleotides: TGTGCCAGCAGTGAAAGGAGTGGCGGGGGAACCAGGGAGCTGTTTTTT. It codes for CASSERSGGGTRELFF. J is TRBJ2-2 and V is TRBV6-1, with TRBD2 matching 7 bases. The CDR3 covers 16 residues. The germline CDR1 and CDR2 sequences are MNHNS and SASEGT. After removal of 2 bases from V and 9 bases from J, the junction contained 12 bases not matched to a gene.

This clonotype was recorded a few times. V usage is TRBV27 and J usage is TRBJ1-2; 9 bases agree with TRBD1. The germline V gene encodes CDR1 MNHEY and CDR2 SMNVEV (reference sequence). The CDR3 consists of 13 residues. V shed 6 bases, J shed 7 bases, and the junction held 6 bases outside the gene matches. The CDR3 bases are TGTGCCAGCAGCTCCGGGACAGGGTCTGGCTACACCTTC. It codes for CASSSGTGSGYTF.

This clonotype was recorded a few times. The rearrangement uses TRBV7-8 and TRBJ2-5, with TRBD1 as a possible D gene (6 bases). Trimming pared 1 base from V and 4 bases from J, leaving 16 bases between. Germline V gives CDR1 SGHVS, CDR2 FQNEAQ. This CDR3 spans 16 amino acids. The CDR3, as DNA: TGTGCCAGCAGCTTAGGGGGGCCGGGGCCCACAGAGACCCAGTACTTC. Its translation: CASSLGGPGPTETQYF.

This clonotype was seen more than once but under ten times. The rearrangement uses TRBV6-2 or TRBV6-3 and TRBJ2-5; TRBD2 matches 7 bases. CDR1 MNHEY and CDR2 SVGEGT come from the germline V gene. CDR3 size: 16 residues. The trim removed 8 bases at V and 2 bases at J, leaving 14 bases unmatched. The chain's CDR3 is CASYPLIGGKQETQYF. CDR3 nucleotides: TGTGCCAGCTATCCGCTGATCGGGGGGAAGCAAGAGACCCAGTACTTC.

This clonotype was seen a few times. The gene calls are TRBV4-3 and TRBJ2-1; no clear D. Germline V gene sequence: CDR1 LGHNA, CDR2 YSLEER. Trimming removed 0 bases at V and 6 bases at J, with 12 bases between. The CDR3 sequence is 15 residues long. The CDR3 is CASSQDGGIGNEQFF. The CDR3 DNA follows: TGCGCCAGCAGCCAAGATGGTGGGATAGGCAATGAGCAGTTCTTC.

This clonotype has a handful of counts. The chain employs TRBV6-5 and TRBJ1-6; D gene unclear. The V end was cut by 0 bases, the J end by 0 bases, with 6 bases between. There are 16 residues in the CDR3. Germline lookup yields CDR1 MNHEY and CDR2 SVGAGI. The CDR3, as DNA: TGTGCCAGCAGTTACTCGACCGTCTCCTATAATTCACCCCTCCACTTT. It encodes CASSYSTVSYNSPLHF.

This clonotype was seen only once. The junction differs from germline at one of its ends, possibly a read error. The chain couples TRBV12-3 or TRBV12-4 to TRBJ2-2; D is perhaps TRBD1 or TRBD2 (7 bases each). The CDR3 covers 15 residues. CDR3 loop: CVSTPAGGDTGELFF. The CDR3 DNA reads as TGTGTCAGCACCCCGGCAGGGGGGGACACCGGGGAGCTGTTTTTT.

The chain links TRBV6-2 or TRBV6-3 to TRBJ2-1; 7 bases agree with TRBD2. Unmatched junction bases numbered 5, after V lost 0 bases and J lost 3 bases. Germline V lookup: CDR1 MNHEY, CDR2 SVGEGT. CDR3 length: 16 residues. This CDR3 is CASSYSGGDDYNEQFF. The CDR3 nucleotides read TGTGCCAGCAGTTACTCTGGGGGGGACGACTACAATGAGCAGTTCTTC.

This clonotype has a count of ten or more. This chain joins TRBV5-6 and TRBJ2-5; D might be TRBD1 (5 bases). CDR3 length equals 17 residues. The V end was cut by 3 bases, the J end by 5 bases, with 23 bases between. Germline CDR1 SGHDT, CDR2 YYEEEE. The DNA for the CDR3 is TGTGCCAGCAGCTCAGAGACCACGGCCTGGGGCCGGGAGACCCAGTACTTC. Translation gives CASSSETTAWGRETQYF.

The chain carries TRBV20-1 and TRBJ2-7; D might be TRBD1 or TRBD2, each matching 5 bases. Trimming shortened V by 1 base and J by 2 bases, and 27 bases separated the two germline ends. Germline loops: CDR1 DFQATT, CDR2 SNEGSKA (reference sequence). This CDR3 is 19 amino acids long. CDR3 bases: TGCAGTGCTAGAGCCTACCGAGGGGAGTTCCGGGACGACCCCTACGAGCAGTACTTC. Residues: CSARAYRGEFRDDPYEQYF.

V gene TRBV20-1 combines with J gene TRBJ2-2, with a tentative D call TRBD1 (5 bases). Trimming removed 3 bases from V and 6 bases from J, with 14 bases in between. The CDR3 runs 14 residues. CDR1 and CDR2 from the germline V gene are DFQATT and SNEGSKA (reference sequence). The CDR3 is CSARDLKGAGELFF. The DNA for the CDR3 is TGCAGTGCTAGGGACCTAAAAGGGGCCGGGGAGCTGTTTTTT.

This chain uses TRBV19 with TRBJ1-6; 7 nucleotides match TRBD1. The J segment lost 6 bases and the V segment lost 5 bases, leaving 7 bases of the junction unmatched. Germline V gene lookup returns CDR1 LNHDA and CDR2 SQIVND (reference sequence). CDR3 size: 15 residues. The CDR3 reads CASSSRGTANSPLHF. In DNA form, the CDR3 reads TGTGCCAGTAGTTCACGCGGGACAGCTAATTCACCCCTCCACTTT.

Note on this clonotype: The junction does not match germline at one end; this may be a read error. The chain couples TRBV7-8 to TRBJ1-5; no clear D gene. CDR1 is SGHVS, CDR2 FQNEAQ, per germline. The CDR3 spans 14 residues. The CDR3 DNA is TGTGCCAGCAGCTTATTCCTAGGAGATCAGCCCCAGCAATTT. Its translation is CASSLFLGDQPQQF.

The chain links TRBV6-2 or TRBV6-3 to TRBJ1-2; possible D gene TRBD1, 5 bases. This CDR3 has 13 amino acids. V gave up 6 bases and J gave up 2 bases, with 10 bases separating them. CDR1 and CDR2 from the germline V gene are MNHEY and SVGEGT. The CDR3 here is CASRGDVNYGYTF. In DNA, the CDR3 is TGTGCCAGCAGAGGGGACGTGAACTATGGCTACACCTTC.

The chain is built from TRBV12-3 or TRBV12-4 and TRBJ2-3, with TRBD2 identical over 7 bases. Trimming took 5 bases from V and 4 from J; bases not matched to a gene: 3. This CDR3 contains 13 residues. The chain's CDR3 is CASSTLAADTQYF. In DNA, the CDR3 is TGTGCCAGCAGTACCCTAGCGGCAGATACGCAGTATTTT.

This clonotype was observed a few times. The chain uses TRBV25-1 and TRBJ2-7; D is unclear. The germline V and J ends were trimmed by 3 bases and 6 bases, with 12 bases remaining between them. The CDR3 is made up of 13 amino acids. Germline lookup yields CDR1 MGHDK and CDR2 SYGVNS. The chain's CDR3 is CASSDKVWGEQYF. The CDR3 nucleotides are TGTGCCAGCAGTGATAAGGTGTGGGGCGAGCAGTACTTC.

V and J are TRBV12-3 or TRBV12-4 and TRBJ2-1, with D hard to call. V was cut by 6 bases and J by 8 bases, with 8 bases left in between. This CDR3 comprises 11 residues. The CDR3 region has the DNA TGTGCCAGCAGACTCGGACATGAGCAGTTCTTC. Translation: CASRLGHEQFF.

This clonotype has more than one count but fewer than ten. In nucleotides, the CDR3 is TGTGCCAGCAGTCCTCTAGACCCCCACGAAGCTTTCTTT. It yields the protein CASSPLDPHEAFF. The J gene is TRBJ1-1, the V gene TRBV7-9; unclear D gene. CDR1 is SEHNR and CDR2 is FQNEAQ in the germline V gene (reference sequence). V was trimmed by 6 bases and J by 8 bases, leaving 16 bases between them. CDR3 size: 13 residues.